This T cell receptor (beta chain) is drawn from a study of CD8 T cells in Susac syndrome. V lost 4 bases and J 2 bases, leaving 11 bases between the germline ends. Looked up from germline, CDR1 is LGHDT and CDR2 is YNNKEL (reference sequence). The CDR3 sequence is 14 residues long. Reverse transcription used roughly 0.5 to 1 ug RNA and random hexamers. With immunoSEQ multiplex PCR, TCR beta CDR3 was amplified across 54 Vbeta and 13 Jbeta. TCRdb redid the calling of the immunoSEQ multiplex PCR reads with MiXCR, one entry per CDR3 protein. The sample consists of approximately 170,000 distinct CDR3 sequences, 85% to 95% of them appearing once. CD8+ and CD4+ T cells taken from blood had their TCR beta sequenced. The CD8+ and CD4+ T cells were negatively isolated, with the TEMRA cells enriched by FACS.

Sequences were obtained from CD4+ T cells from PBMCs. This chain links TRBV3-1 with TRBJ1-2; D is undetermined. The receptor's source is a human donor in good health. The CDR3 reads CASSLRTVNYGYTF. Here the CDR3 DNA reads TGTGCCAGCAGCCTTAGGACGGTGAACTATGGCTACACCTTC.